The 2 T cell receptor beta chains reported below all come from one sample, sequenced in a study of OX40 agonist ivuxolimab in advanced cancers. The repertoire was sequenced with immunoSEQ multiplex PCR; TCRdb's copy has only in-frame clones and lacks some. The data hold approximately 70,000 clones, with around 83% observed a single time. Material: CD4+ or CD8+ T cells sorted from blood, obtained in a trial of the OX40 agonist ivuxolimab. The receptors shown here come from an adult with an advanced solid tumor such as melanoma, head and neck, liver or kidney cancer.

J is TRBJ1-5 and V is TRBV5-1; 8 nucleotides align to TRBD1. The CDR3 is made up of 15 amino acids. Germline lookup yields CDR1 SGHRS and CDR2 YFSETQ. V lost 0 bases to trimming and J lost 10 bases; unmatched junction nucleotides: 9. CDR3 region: CASSLEGTGTTPQHF. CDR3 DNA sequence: TGCGCCAGCAGCTTGGAAGGGACAGGAACAACTCCCCAGCATTTT.

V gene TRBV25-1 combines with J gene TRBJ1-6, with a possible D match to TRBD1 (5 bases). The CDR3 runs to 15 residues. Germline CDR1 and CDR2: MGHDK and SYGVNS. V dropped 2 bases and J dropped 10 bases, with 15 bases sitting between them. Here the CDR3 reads CASSEGAVVGSPLHF. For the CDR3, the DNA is TGTGCCAGCAGTGAAGGGGCGGTGGTCGGGTCACCCCTCCACTTT.